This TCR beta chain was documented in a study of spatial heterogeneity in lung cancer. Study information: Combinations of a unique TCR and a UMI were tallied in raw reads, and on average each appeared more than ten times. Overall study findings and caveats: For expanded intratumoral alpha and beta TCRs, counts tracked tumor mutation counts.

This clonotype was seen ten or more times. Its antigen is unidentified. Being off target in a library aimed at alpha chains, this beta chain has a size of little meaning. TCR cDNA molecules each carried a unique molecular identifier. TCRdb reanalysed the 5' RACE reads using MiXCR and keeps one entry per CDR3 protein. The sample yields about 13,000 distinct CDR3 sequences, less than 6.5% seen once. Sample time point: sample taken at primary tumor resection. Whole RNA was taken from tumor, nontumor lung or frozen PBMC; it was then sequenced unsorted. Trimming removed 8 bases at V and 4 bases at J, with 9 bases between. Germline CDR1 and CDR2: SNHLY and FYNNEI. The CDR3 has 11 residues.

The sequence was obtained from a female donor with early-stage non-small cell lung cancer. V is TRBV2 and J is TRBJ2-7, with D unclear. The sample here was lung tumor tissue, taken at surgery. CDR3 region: CASSILYEQYF. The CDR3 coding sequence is TGTGCCAGCTCAATTCTTTACGAGCAGTACTTC.